This TCR beta chain is from a study of Graves' ophthalmopathy and Graves' hyperthyroidism (dated by TCRdb to 2016 to 2018). In the study overall: Peripheral blood was collected at initial diagnosis, before any treatment. The study used TCR beta repertoire signatures to distinguish Graves' ophthalmopathy from Graves' hyperthyroidism and to predict progression to ophthalmopathy. In total, some 140 blood samples were TCR-sequenced: approximately 40 ophthalmopathy, some 72 hyperthyroidism and roughly 17 hyperthyroidism-to-ophthalmopathy patients. To explore V-J signatures distinguishing ophthalmopathy from hyperthyroidism, a discovery set of around 97 patients (fewer than 45 ophthalmopathy, some 55 stable hyperthyroidism) was enrolled. An independent validation cohort was composed of approximately 19 hyperthyroidism patients and 17 patients who later progressed from hyperthyroidism to ophthalmopathy. In roughly 6 hyperthyroidism patients, T-cell repertoires of thyroid tissue and blood were compared. Once sampling was done, hyperthyroidism patients were given methimazole at a starting dose of 30 mg daily, while ophthalmopathy patients were given high-dose intravenous methylprednisolone.

TCR beta CDR3 regions were amplified from RNA transcripts for repertoire sequencing. HTBI primers and the Qiagen OneStep RT-PCR kit were used in a first-round RT-PCR, which was followed by a second-round multiplex PCR, size selection and purification. The libraries underwent paired-end sequencing with 100 bp reads on an Illumina HiSeq2000. From the authors' description of their analysis: SOAPnuke was used to process the reads, throwing out any read that had adapters, had uncalled bases, had a mean Phred below 15, or lacked an exact constant-primer or identifier match. COPE v1.2.5 was used to merge high-quality paired reads. Unique nucleotide sequences were defined as clonotypes and aligned to IMGT TRB V, D and J references using MiTCR v1.1. Analysis was restricted to V-J combinations with a frequency above 0.0001, which covered about 99% of repertoires. For each V-J combination, a TCR clonal expansion and chaos score was defined as F50 clonal expansion divided by the chaos observed in the TCRdist matrix. Welch's t-statistics and random forest were used to reduce features to over ten V-J combinations, which were fed into a naive Bayes classifier. The Morisita-Horn index was used to measure how similar the thyroid and blood repertoires were. Through fastp at Q25 and MiXCR, TCRdb rebuilt clones from the public reads, retaining in-frame beta chains. Every entry covers one CDR3 protein and lists the most common genes and DNA from its rows. TCRdb, rather than the study authors, made the V and J calls. This sample is represented by almost 750,000 distinct CDR3 sequences; about 44% of them were singletons. In total, the top ten clones hold 44% of the sample.

V is pared back by 6 bases and J by 3 bases, with 17 bases lying between the germline termini. The CDR3 sequence holds 15 residues, the cysteine and phenylalanine included. Just CDR3 DNA is preserved here, 45 bases in frame from base 1. CDR1 is given as SGHTA and CDR2 as FQGNSA, both from the germline V gene. This clonotype has a count of ten or more. Its binding antigen is unknown. No base-level quality is on record; no much larger clone is a single base apart. Ophthalmopathy patients were characterized by moderately to severely active disease, a Clinical Activity Score of at least 3, a NOSPECS grade of at least 4, and a disease duration under 3 months. Patients with other autoimmune diseases, uncontrolled infections, pregnancy or lactation were excluded. Diagnosis relied on clinical symptoms, serum thyroxine, TRAb, thyroid ultrasound and orbital computed tomography. Using Ficoll-Paque density gradient centrifugation, PBMCs were isolated from less than 13 ml of fresh peripheral blood. Total RNA was extracted using Trizol reagent, and RNA quality was checked on an Agilent 2100 Bioanalyzer.

The paper's findings and limits, for the study overall: Among expanded thyroid clonotypes with frequency above 0.001, most also showed up in blood, which suggests that blood repertoires may reflect the thyroid immune response. In validation, the model predicted ophthalmopathy progression with over 60% sensitivity and roughly 72% specificity; 12 predicted patients were CT-confirmed with GO in a median of 6.5 months. Ophthalmopathy was separated from stable hyperthyroidism by the 13-signature model with 87.88% sensitivity and 81% to 83% specificity in cross-validation and with 80%/75% in the test set. No statistical method was used to set the sample size in advance, and the investigators knew which group each participant was assigned to.

The sequence derives from an adult man with Graves' ophthalmopathy. The source material was peripheral blood. Recombination joined TRBV7-2 with TRBJ2-5, with a weak D call of TRBD1 (5 bases match). The nucleotide sequence reads TGTGCCAGCAGAGACGGACAACATCAGAAAGAGACCCAGTACTTC. This yields the protein CASRDGQHQKETQYF. This CDR3, with the reference TRBV7-2 and TRBJ2-5 proteins standing in past its ends, gives the full variable domain GAGVSQSPSNKVTEKGKDVELRCDPISGHTALYWYRQSLGQGLEFLIYFQGNSAPDKSGLPSDRFSAERTGGSVSTLTIQRTQQEDSAVYLCASRDGQHQKETQYFGPGTRLLVL.